Following are 6 T cell receptor beta chains from one sample sequenced in a study of T cell responses to AZD1222 COVID-19 vaccine. Profiled with immunoSEQ multiplex PCR; TCRdb holds only in-frame clones, not every one. The data show approximately 120,000 clones, with about 88% seen just once and approximately 17% held by the top ten. The sequenced sample was peripheral blood, obtained on day 0 of AZD1222 vaccination. Source of these receptors: an adult in good health.

The chain combines TRBV13 with TRBJ1-6; a possible D gene is TRBD1 (6 bases). The ends were cut back, 4 bases at V and 14 bases at J, with 18 bases in the middle. CDR3 length: 14 residues. In germline, CDR1 is PRHDT, CDR2 FYEKMQ (reference sequence). CDR3 in DNA: TGTGCCAGCAGCTCCTCGACAGGCGCAGCGGCCCTCCACTTT. Its translation is CASSSSTGAAALHF.

This clone was observed a handful of times. The chain links TRBV12-3 or TRBV12-4 to TRBJ1-6; no definite D call. This CDR3 spans 12 amino acids. V dropped 5 bases and J dropped 5 bases, with 4 bases sitting between them. CDR3 bases: TGTGCCAGCAGTCTAGATAATTCACCCCTCCACTTT. Protein product: CASSLDNSPLHF.

This chain joins TRBV15 and TRBJ1-2; D call uncertain. The V gene lost 3 bases and the J gene lost 7 bases, with 12 bases spanning the gap. Per germline, CDR1 LNHNV and CDR2 YYDKDF (reference sequence). The CDR3 spans 13 residues. CDR3 sequence (DNA): TGTGCCACCAGCAGGCGGGGATGGGGTGGCTACACCTTC. Amino acids: CATSRRGWGGYTF.

The rearrangement links TRBV11-2 to TRBJ1-2, with D uncertain. The CDR3 consists of 12 residues. Germline CDR1 is SGHAT and CDR2 is FQNNGV. The germline V and J ends were trimmed by 0 bases and 6 bases, with 5 bases remaining between them. The CDR3 DNA sequence: TGTGCCAGCAGCTTAGAGGGTAATGGCTACACCTTC. It is translated as CASSLEGNGYTF.

This chain joins TRBV29-1 and TRBJ2-7, with D possibly TRBD2 on 5 matching bases. The CDR3 spans 17 residues. Trimming left V 4 bases short and J 6 bases short, with 28 bases between. Per the germline V gene, CDR1 is SQVTM and CDR2 is ANQGSEA. The CDR3 protein is CSVAFRGSIRVPGEQYF. For the CDR3, the DNA is TGCAGCGTTGCCTTCCGTGGGAGCATCCGGGTCCCGGGCGAGCAGTACTTC.

This chain joins TRBV5-4 and TRBJ2-3, with 7 bases fitting TRBD2. CDR1 and CDR2 from the germline V gene are SGHNT and YYREEE (reference sequence). The V gene end was trimmed by 2 bases and the J gene end by 4 bases; junction bases not matched to a gene: 10. The CDR3 is 16 residues long. CDR3 nucleotide sequence: TGTGCCAGCAGCTTACAAGCGGGACTGGGGCCAGATACGCAGTATTTT. This encodes CASSLQAGLGPDTQYF.